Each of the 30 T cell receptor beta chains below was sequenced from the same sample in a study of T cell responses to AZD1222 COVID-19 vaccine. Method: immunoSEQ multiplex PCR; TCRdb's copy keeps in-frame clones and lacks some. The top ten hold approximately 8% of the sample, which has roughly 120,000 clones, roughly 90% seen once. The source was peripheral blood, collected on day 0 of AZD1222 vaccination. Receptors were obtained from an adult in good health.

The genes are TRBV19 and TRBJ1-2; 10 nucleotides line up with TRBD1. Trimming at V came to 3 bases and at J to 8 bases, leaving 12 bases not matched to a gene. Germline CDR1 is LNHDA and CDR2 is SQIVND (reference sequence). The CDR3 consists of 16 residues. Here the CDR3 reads CASSILGTGAAAGYTF. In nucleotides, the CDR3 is TGTGCCAGTAGTATCTTGGGGACAGGGGCGGCTGCGGGCTACACCTTC.

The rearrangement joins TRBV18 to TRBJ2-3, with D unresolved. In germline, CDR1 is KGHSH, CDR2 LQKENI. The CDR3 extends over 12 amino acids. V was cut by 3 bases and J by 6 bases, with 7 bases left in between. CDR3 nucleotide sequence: TGTGCCAGCTCACCCTCCATGGATACGCAGTATTTT. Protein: CASSPSMDTQYF.

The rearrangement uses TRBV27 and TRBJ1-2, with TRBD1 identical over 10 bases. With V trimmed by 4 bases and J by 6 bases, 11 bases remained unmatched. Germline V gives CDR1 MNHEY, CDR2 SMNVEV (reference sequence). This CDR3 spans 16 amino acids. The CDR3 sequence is CASSSRDRGALNGYTF. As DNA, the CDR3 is TGTGCCAGCAGTTCCCGGGACAGGGGAGCACTAAATGGCTACACCTTC.

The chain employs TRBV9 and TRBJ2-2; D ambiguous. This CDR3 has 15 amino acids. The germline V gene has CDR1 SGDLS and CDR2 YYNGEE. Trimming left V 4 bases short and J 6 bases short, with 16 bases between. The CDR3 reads CASSPEVWSPGELFF. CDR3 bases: TGTGCCAGCAGCCCCGAGGTGTGGTCCCCCGGGGAGCTGTTTTTT.

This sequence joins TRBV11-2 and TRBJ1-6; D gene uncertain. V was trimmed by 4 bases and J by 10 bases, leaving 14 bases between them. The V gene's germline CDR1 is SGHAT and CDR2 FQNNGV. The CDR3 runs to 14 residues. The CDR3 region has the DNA TGTGCCAGCAGCTCCTCTGACCGTACCTCACCCCTCCACTTT. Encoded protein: CASSSSDRTSPLHF.

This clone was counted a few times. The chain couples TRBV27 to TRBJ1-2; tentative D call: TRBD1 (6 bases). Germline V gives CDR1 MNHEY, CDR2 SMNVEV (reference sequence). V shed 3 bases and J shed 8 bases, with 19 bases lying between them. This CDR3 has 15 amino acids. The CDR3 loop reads CASSFGGHRVGGYTF. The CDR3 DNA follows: TGTGCCAGCAGTTTTGGGGGCCACAGAGTGGGAGGCTACACCTTC.

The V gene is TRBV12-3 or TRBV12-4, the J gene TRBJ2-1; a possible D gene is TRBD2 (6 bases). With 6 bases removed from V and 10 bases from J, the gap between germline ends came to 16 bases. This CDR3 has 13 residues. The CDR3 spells CASRSGDSEEQFF. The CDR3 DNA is TGTGCCAGCAGATCGGGGGACTCCGAGGAGCAGTTCTTC.

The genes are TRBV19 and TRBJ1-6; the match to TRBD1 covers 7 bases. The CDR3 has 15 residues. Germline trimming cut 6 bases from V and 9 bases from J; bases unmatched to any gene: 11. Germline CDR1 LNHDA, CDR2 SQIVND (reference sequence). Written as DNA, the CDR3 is TGTGCCAGTAGCCGAGGCGGGACAGAGACTTCACCCCTCCACTTT. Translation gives CASSRGGTETSPLHF.

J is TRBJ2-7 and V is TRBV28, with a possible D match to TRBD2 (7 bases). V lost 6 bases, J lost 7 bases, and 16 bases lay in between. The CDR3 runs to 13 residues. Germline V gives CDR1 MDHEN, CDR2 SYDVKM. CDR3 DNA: TGTGCCAGCAGCTACGGGGGGCTGGAGGAGCAGTACTTC. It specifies CASSYGGLEEQYF.

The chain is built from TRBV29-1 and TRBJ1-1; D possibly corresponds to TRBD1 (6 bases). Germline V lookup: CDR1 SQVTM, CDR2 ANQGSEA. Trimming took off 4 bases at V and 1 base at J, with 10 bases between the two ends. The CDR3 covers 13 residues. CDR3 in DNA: TGCAGCGTTGGCACAGGGAGGAACACTGAAGCTTTCTTT. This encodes CSVGTGRNTEAFF.

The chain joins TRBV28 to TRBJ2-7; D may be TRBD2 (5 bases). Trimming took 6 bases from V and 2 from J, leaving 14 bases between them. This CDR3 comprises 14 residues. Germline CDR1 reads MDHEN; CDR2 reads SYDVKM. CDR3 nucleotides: TGTGCCAGCAGCCAGGACTCCCTACCCTACGAGCAGTACTTC. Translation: CASSQDSLPYEQYF. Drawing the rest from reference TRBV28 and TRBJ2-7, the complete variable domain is DVKVTQSSRYLVKRTGEKVFLECVQDMDHENMFWYRQDPGLGLRLIYFSYDVKMKEKGDIPEGYSVSREKKERFSLILESASTNQTSMYLCASSQDSLPYEQYFGPGTRLTVT.

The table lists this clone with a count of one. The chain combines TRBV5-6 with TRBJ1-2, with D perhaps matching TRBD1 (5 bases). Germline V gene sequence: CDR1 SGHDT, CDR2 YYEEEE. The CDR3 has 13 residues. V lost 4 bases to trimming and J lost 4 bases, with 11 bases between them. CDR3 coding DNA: TGTGCCAGCAGCGTGCCGGGGGTCTATGGCTACACCTTC. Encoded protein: CASSVPGVYGYTF. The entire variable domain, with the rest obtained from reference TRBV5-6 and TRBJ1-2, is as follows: DAGVTQSPTHLIKTRGQQVTLRCSPKSGHDTVSWYQQALGQGPQFIFQYYEEEERQRGNFPDRFSGHQFPNYSSELNVNALLLGDSALYLCASSVPGVYGYTFGSGTRLTVV.

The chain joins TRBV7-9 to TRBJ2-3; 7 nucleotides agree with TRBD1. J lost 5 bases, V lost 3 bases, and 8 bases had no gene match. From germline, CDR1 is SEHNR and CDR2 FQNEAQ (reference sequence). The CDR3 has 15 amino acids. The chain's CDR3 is CASSFEGQPKDTQYF. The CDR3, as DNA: TGTGCCAGCAGCTTCGAGGGACAGCCAAAAGATACGCAGTATTTT. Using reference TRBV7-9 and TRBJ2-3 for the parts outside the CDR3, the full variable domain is DTGVSQNPRHKITKRGQNVTFRCDPISEHNRLYWYRQTLGQGPEFLTYFQNEAQLEKSRLLSDRFSAERPKGSFSTLEIQRTEQGDSAMYLCASSFEGQPKDTQYFGPGTRLTVL.

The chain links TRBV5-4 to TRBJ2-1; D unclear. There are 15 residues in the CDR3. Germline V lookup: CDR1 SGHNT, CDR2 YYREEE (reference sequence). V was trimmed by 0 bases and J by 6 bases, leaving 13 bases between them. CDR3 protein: CASSLGQQKGNEQFF. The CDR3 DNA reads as TGTGCCAGCAGCTTGGGCCAGCAGAAGGGCAATGAGCAGTTCTTC.

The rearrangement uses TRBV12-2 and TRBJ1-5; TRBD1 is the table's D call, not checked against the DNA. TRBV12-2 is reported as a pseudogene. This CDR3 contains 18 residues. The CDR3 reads CASRLDSPIGYSNQPQHF. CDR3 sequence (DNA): TGTGCAAGTCGCTTGGACAGCCCCATCGGGTATAGCAATCAGCCCCAGCATTTT.

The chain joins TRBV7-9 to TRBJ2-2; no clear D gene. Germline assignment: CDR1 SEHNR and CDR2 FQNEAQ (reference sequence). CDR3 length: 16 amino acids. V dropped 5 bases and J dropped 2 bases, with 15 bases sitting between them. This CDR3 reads CASSPRSNLNTGELFF. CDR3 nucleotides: TGTGCCAGCAGCCCCCGTTCAAATTTAAACACCGGGGAGCTGTTTTTT.

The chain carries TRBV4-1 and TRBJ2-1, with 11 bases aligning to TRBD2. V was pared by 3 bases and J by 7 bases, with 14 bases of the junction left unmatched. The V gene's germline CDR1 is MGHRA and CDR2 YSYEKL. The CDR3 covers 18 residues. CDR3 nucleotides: TGCGCCAGCAGCCACCCCTCTATGACTAGCGGGACTAAAAATGAGCAGTTCTTC. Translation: CASSHPSMTSGTKNEQFF.

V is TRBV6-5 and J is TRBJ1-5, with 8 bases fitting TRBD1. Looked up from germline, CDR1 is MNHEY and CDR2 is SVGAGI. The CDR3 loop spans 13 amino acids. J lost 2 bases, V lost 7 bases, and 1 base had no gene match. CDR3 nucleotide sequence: TGTGCCAGCACAGGGGGCGGCAATCAGCCCCAGCATTTT. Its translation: CASTGGGNQPQHF.

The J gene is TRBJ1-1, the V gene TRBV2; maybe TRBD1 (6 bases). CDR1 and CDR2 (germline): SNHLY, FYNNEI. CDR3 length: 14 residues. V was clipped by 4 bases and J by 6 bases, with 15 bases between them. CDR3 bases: TGTGCCAGCAGTGGCATTAGGGGGATCGCTGAAGCTTTCTTT. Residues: CASSGIRGIAEAFF.

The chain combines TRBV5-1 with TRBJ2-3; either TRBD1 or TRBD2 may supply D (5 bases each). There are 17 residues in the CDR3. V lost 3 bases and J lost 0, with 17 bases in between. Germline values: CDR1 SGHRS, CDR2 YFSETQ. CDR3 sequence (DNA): TGCGCCAGCAGCTCCTCATCCGGGACCCAAAGCACAGATACGCAGTATTTT. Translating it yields CASSSSSGTQSTDTQYF. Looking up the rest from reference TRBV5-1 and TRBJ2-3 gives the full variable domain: KAGVTQTPRYLIKTRGQQVTLSCSPISGHRSVSWYQQTPGQGLQFLFEYFSETQRNKGNFPGRFSGRQFSNSRSEMNVSTLELGDSALYLCASSSSSGTQSTDTQYFGPGTRLTVL.

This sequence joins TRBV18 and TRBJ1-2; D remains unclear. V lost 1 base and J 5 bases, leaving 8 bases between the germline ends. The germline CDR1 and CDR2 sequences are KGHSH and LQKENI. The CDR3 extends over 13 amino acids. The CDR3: CASSPQTEYGYTF. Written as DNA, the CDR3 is TGTGCCAGCTCACCACAGACCGAGTATGGCTACACCTTC.

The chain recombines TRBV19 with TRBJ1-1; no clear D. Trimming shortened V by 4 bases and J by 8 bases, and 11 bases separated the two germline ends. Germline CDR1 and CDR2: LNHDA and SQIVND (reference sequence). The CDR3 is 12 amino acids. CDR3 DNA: TGTGCCAGTAGTACGGGATACTTCGAAGCTTTCTTT. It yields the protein CASSTGYFEAFF.

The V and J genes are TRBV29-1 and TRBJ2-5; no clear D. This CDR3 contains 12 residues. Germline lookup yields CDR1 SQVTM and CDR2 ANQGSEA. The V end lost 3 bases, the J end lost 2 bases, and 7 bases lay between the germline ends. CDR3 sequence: CSVDLQQETQYF. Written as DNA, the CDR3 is TGCAGCGTTGACCTCCAGCAAGAGACCCAGTACTTC. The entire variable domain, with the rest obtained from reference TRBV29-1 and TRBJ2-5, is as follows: SAVISQKPSRDICQRGTSLTIQCQVDSQVTMMFWYRQQPGQSLTLIATANQGSEATYESGFVIDKFPISRPNLTFSTLTVSNMSPEDSSIYLCSVDLQQETQYFGPGTRLLVL.

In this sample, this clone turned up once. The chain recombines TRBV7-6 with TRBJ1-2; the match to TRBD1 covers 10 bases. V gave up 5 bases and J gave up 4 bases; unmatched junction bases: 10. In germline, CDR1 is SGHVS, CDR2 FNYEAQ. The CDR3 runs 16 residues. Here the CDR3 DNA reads TGTGCCAGCAGCCTCGAACCGGGACAGGGGACCTATGGCTACACCTTC. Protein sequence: CASSLEPGQGTYGYTF.

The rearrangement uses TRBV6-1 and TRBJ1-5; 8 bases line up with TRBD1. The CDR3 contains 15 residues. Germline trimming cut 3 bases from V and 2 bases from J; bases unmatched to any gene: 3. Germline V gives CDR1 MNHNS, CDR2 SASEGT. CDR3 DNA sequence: TGTGCCAGCAGTGAGGACAGGGCTGGCAATCAGCCCCAGCATTTT. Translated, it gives CASSEDRAGNQPQHF.

The CDR3 DNA reads TGTGCCATCAGTGGCACAGGAGAAAGCAATCAGCCCCAGCATTTT. Translation: CAISGTGESNQPQHF. The chain is built from TRBV10-3 and TRBJ1-5; a possible D gene is TRBD1 (5 bases). The germline CDR1 and CDR2 sequences are ENHRY and SYGVKD. The V end lost 4 bases, the J end lost 1 base, and 11 bases lay between the germline ends. The CDR3 is 15 residues long.

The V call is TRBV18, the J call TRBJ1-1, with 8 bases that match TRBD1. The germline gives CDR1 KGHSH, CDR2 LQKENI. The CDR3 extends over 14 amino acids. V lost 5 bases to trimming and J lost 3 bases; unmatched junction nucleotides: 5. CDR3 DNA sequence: TGTGCCAGCTCAATAGGACAGGGCTACACTGAAGCTTTCTTT. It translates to CASSIGQGYTEAFF. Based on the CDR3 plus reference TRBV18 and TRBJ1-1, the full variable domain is NAGVMQNPRHLVRRRGQEARLRCSPMKGHSHVYWYRQLPEEGLKFMVYLQKENIIDESGMPKERFSAEFPKEGPSILRIQQVVRGDSAAYFCASSIGQGYTEAFFGQGTRLTVV.

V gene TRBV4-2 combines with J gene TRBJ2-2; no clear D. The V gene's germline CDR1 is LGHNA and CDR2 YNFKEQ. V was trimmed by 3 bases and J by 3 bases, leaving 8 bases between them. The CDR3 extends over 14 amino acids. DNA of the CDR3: TGTGCCAGCAGCCATGGACGGGACACCGGGGAGCTGTTTTTT. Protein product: CASSHGRDTGELFF.

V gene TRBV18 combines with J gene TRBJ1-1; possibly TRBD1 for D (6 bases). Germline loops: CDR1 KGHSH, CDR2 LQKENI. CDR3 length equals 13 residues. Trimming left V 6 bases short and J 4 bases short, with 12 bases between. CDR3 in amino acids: CASSLRGSTEAFF. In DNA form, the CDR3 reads TGTGCCAGCTCGTTGAGGGGGAGCACTGAAGCTTTCTTT.

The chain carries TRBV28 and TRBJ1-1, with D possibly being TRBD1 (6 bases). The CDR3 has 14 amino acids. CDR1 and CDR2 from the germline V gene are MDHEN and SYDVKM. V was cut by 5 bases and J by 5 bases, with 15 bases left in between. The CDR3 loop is CASSLRGGWTEAFF. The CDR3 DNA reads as TGTGCCAGCAGTCTTAGGGGGGGGTGGACTGAAGCTTTCTTT.